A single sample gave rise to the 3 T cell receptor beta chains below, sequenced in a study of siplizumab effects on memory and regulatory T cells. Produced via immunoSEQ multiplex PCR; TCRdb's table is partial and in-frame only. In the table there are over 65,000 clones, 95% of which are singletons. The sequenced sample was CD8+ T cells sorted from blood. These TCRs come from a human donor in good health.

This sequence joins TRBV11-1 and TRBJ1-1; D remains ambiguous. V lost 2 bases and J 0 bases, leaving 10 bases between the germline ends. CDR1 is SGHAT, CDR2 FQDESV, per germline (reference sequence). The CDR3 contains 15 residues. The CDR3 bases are TGTGCCAGCAGCTTATTCCCAGATCTGAACACTGAAGCTTTCTTT. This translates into CASSLFPDLNTEAFF.

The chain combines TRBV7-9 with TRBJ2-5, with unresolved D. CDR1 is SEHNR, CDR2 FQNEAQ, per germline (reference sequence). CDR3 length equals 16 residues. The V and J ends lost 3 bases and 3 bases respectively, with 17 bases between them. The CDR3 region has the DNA TGTGCCAGCAGCTTTGGTATTTCGAGTAGAAAAGAGACCCAGTACTTC. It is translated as CASSFGISSRKETQYF.

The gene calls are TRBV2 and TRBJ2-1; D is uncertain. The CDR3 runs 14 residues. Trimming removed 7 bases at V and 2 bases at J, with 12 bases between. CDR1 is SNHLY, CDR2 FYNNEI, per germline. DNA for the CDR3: TGTGCCAGCAATGTCCACAGAACCTACAATGAGCAGTTCTTC. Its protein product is CASNVHRTYNEQFF.